The clone carrying this T cell receptor (beta chain) occurred many times. Patients were aged 18 to 65, had disease duration under 2 months, and had newly diagnosed hyperthyroidism. The TCR beta CDR3 regions underwent amplification using RNA transcripts as the source. Using the HTBI primer set, a first-round RT-PCR was run on the TCR CDR3. Via MiXCR, TCRdb re-called the multiplex PCR reads, giving one row per CDR3 protein. The sample consists of approximately 410,000 distinct CDR3 sequences, approximately 14% of them appearing once. The CDR3 is 15 residues long. V dropped 6 bases and J dropped 4; count of bases not matched to a gene: 9. Germline CDR1 MDHEN, CDR2 SYDVKM. The data belong to a study of T cells in Graves' hyperthyroidism and ophthalmopathy.

The genes are TRBV28 and TRBJ1-3, with 7 nucleotides matching TRBD1. The clonotype was recovered from a woman aged 18-29 years with Graves' hyperthyroidism. The material sequenced was blood. CDR3 residues: CASRKQGSSGNTIYF. As DNA, the CDR3 is TGTGCCAGCAGGAAACAGGGGAGTTCAGGAAACACCATATATTTT.